A single sample gave rise to the 32 T cell receptor beta chains below, sequenced in a study of T cell repertoires in cytomegalovirus infection. TCRdb ran MiXCR on the reads and lists one entry per CDR3 protein. The profile shows about 140,000 distinct CDR3 sequences, 5% to 6.5% of them singletons. The specimen was PBMCs. These receptors all come from a human donor in good health (CMV status not recorded). Some clones in this sample may be carry-over from other donors' samples.

This clonotype was detected ten times or more. The V and J genes are TRBV18 and TRBJ2-5; D is unresolved. Germline CDR1 KGHSH, CDR2 LQKENI. The V end lost 3 bases, the J end lost 5 bases, and 10 bases lay between the germline ends. The length of the CDR3 is 13 residues. CDR3 amino acids: CASSPVVPETQYF. DNA for the CDR3: TGTGCCAGCTCACCGGTCGTTCCCGAGACCCAGTACTTC.

At least ten counts were recorded for this clonotype. V gene TRBV6-1 combines with J gene TRBJ2-5; possibly TRBD2 for D (6 bases). The length of the CDR3 is 13 residues. Looked up from germline, CDR1 is MNHNS and CDR2 is SASEGT. Trimming took off 5 bases at V and 5 bases at J, with 12 bases between the two ends. The CDR3 coding sequence is TGTGCCAGCAGTCCAACTAGCCGGGAGACCCAGTACTTC. It is translated as CASSPTSRETQYF.

This clonotype has just a few counts. The chain has TRBV20-1 and TRBJ1-3; D gene ambiguous. The V end was cut by 0 bases, the J end by 0 bases, with 6 bases between. The germline V gene has CDR1 DFQATT and CDR2 SNEGSKA (reference sequence). The CDR3 runs 14 residues. The CDR3 coding sequence is TGCAGTGCTAGAGATGTTAGCTCTGGAAACACCATATATTTT. Its translation: CSARDVSSGNTIYF.

This clonotype was recorded at least ten times. The genes are TRBV29-1 and TRBJ2-1, with 11 positions matching TRBD1. CDR1 and CDR2 (germline): SQVTM, ANQGSEA. J gave up 6 bases and V 6 bases, and 13 bases lay outside the gene matches. The CDR3 totals 16 residues. The DNA of the CDR3 is TGCAGCGTCGACCCAGGGACAGGGGGGGGTGGCAATGAGCAGTTCTTC. As protein: CSVDPGTGGGGNEQFF.

Only a few counts were recorded for this clonotype. The CDR3 region is CASSLEWARDPLNYEQYF. CDR3 coding DNA: TGTGCCAGCAGCTTAGAATGGGCTCGTGACCCCCTTAACTACGAGCAGTACTTC. The chain is built from TRBV7-4 and TRBJ2-7; D not resolved. The CDR3 runs to 18 residues. CDR1 and CDR2 (germline): SGHVT, SQSDAQ. Trimming took 1 base from V and 3 from J, leaving 22 bases between them.

This clonotype has a count of ten or more. The genes are TRBV7-2 and TRBJ1-5; weak D call: TRBD1 (5 bases). From germline, CDR1 is SGHTA and CDR2 FQGNSA. V dropped 7 bases and J dropped 6 bases, with 22 bases sitting between them. There are 16 residues in the CDR3. The CDR3 sequence is CASNAGAGRAGQPQHF. Here the CDR3 DNA reads TGTGCCAGCAACGCTGGGGCCGGCAGGGCTGGTCAGCCCCAGCATTTT. Full variable domain (missing parts from reference TRBV7-2 and TRBJ1-5): GAGVSQSPSNKVTEKGKDVELRCDPISGHTALYWYRQSLGQGLEFLIYFQGNSAPDKSGLPSDRFSAERTGGSVSTLTIQRTQQEDSAVYLCASNAGAGRAGQPQHFGDGTRLSIL.

This chain uses TRBV10-3 with TRBJ1-3; tentatively, D is TRBD1 (5 bases). V gave up 2 bases and J gave up 2 bases, with 7 bases separating them. Germline V gives CDR1 ENHRY, CDR2 SYGVKD. The CDR3 is 14 residues long. The CDR3 DNA reads as TGTGCCATCAGTGAGGGGACCCCTGGAAACACCATATATTTT. Translated: CAISEGTPGNTIYF.

This clonotype has at least ten counts. The chain employs TRBV12-3 or TRBV12-4 and TRBJ1-2; 8 nucleotides align to TRBD1. Trimming removed 9 bases from V and 4 bases from J; junction bases left unmatched: 7. The CDR3 contains 13 residues. The CDR3 here is CASSAGGSYGYTF. In DNA form, the CDR3 reads TGTGCCAGTAGCGCAGGGGGCAGCTATGGCTACACCTTC.

This clonotype was found many times. The rearrangement uses TRBV5-1 and TRBJ1-1; tentatively, D is TRBD1 (6 bases). There are 13 residues in the CDR3. Between the trimmed V and J ends, which lost 5 bases and 5 bases, there was a span of 13 bases. In germline, CDR1 is SGHRS, CDR2 YFSETQ. CDR3 DNA: TGCGCCAGCAGTTACGCAGGGGATACTGAAGCTTTCTTT. Protein sequence: CASSYAGDTEAFF. Filled out from reference TRBV5-1 and TRBJ1-1, the complete variable domain reads KAGVTQTPRYLIKTRGQQVTLSCSPISGHRSVSWYQQTPGQGLQFLFEYFSETQRNKGNFPGRFSGRQFSNSRSEMNVSTLELGDSALYLCASSYAGDTEAFFGQGTRLTVV.

This sequence joins TRBV20-1 and TRBJ1-5; D remains unclear. CDR1 and CDR2 from the germline V gene are DFQATT and SNEGSKA (reference sequence). The CDR3 totals 15 residues. Trimming removed 1 base at V and 5 bases at J, with 15 bases between. The CDR3 DNA is TGCAGTGCTAGAGCCGGGCCATTCAAGGATCAGCCCCAGCATTTT. Protein: CSARAGPFKDQPQHF.

This clonotype was observed many times. Written as DNA, the CDR3 is TGTGCCAGCCCTCCCGCCACGAACACCGGGGAGCTGTTTTTT. Amino acid sequence: CASPPATNTGELFF. V and J are TRBV25-1 and TRBJ2-2, with D unclear. V gave up 8 bases and J gave up 0 bases, with 10 bases separating them. This CDR3 contains 14 residues. Per the germline V gene, CDR1 is MGHDK and CDR2 is SYGVNS.

The chain joins TRBV19 to TRBJ1-1; 9 bases line up with TRBD1. The CDR3 totals 16 residues. Trimming at V came to 6 bases and at J to 4 bases, leaving 12 bases not matched to a gene. Germline V CDR1 and CDR2: LNHDA, SQIVND (reference sequence). CDR3 region: CASRPGQGTRITEAFF. In nucleotides, the CDR3 is TGTGCCAGTAGACCTGGACAGGGGACGAGAATCACTGAAGCTTTCTTT.

The rearrangement uses TRBV28 and TRBJ1-5; weak D call: TRBD1 (6 bases). The CDR3 is 16 amino acids. Between the trimmed V and J ends, which lost 5 bases and 4 bases, there was a span of 18 bases. CDR1 MDHEN and CDR2 SYDVKM come from the germline V gene. This CDR3 is CASSTSQGRDNQPQHF. CDR3 in DNA: TGTGCCAGCAGTACCTCACAGGGTAGGGATAATCAGCCCCAGCATTTT.

This clonotype was found many times. J is TRBJ2-1 and V is TRBV7-2; D might be TRBD2 (6 bases). V lost 2 bases and J lost 6, with 17 bases in between. Germline loops: CDR1 SGHTA, CDR2 FQGNSA. The CDR3 totals 16 residues. Here the CDR3 DNA reads TGTGCCAGCAGCTTAAACGGCGGGGATATTGGCAATGAGCAGTTCTTC. It specifies CASSLNGGDIGNEQFF.

Many counts were recorded for this clonotype. This chain connects TRBV20-1 to TRBJ2-3; D is possibly TRBD1 (5 bases). The CDR3 has 17 amino acids. Between the trimmed V and J ends, which lost 4 bases and 0 bases, there was a span of 20 bases. Germline V gives CDR1 DFQATT, CDR2 SNEGSKA (reference sequence). The CDR3 loop reads CSATHPGLGVSTDTQYF. CDR3 DNA sequence: TGCAGTGCTACCCACCCCGGGTTAGGGGTGAGCACAGATACGCAGTATTTT.

This clonotype was picked up many times. This chain uses TRBV29-1 with TRBJ1-1; 8 bases map to TRBD1. V shed 6 bases and J 5 bases; nucleotides not matched to a gene: 8. Germline assignment: CDR1 SQVTM and CDR2 ANQGSEA. The CDR3 runs to 13 residues. The CDR3 loop is CSVMDRVGTEAFF. The DNA for the CDR3 is TGCAGCGTCATGGACAGGGTTGGGACTGAAGCTTTCTTT.

This clonotype has a handful of counts. The J gene is TRBJ1-3, the V gene TRBV10-3, with D perhaps matching TRBD1 (6 bases). This CDR3 contains 14 residues. Germline CDR1 reads ENHRY; CDR2 reads SYGVKD. V was pared by 7 bases and J by 8 bases, with 18 bases between. CDR3 in DNA: TGTGCCATCAACACGGGACCGGGGGGCGACACCATATATTTT. Its translation: CAINTGPGGDTIYF.

This clonotype was recorded many times. The rearrangement uses TRBV7-2 and TRBJ2-1; D is uncertain. Germline V CDR1 and CDR2: SGHTA, FQGNSA. Trimming pared 2 bases from V and 10 bases from J, leaving 12 bases between. This CDR3 spans 13 amino acids. DNA for the CDR3: TGTGCCAGCAGCTTACCGGAGACATCGGAGCAGTTCTTC. Encoded protein: CASSLPETSEQFF.

This clonotype has at least ten counts. The chain employs TRBV10-3 and TRBJ1-1; 9 nucleotides line up with TRBD1. After removal of 6 bases from V and 3 bases from J, the junction contained 5 bases not matched to a gene. The CDR3 covers 14 residues. Germline values: CDR1 ENHRY, CDR2 SYGVKD. Written as DNA, the CDR3 is TGTGCCATCAGGGGGGGACAGGGTTACACTGAAGCTTTCTTT. Translating it yields CAIRGGQGYTEAFF.

Many counts were recorded for this clonotype. The CDR3 bases are TGTGCCAGTAGCCCCACGAGAAAAGAGACCCAGTACTTC. Translated, it gives CASSPTRKETQYF. This chain joins TRBV19 and TRBJ2-5; unclear D gene. Germline V gene lookup returns CDR1 LNHDA and CDR2 SQIVND (reference sequence). The CDR3 is made up of 13 amino acids. V lost 6 bases and J 3 bases, leaving 11 bases between the germline ends.

This clonotype was counted many times. The chain has TRBV12-3 or TRBV12-4 and TRBJ1-5; D might be TRBD1 (5 bases). The CDR3 consists of 15 residues. The V and J ends lost 3 bases and 7 bases respectively, with 16 bases between them. Here the CDR3 DNA reads TGTGCCAGCAGTTTGAGGCAGGGCGATGGACAGCCCCAGCATTTT. This encodes CASSLRQGDGQPQHF.

A few counts support this clonotype. The V call is TRBV25-1, the J call TRBJ1-1; TRBD1 is a possible D gene (6 bases). The CDR3 extends over 14 amino acids. V was trimmed by 5 bases and J by 4 bases, leaving 14 bases between them. CDR1 is MGHDK and CDR2 is SYGVNS in the germline V gene. The CDR3 region is CASSPSGAFTEAFF. DNA of the CDR3: TGTGCCAGCAGTCCCTCGGGGGCCTTCACTGAAGCTTTCTTT.

This clonotype was seen many times. The V call is TRBV7-8, the J call TRBJ1-5; possibly TRBD1 for D (5 bases). V was cut by 5 bases and J by 3 bases, with 11 bases left in between. In germline, CDR1 is SGHVS, CDR2 FQNEAQ. The CDR3 has 14 residues. The DNA for the CDR3 is TGTGCCAGCAGCCCCCTACAGGTCAATCAGCCCCAGCATTTT. Translating gives CASSPLQVNQPQHF. Supplemented by reference TRBV7-8 and TRBJ1-5, the full variable domain reads GAGVSQSPRYKVAKRGQDVALRCDPISGHVSLFWYQQALGQGPEFLTYFQNEAQLDKSGLPSDRFFAERPEGSVSTLKIQRTQQEDSAVYLCASSPLQVNQPQHFGDGTRLSIL.

This clonotype has a count of ten or more. The rearrangement links TRBV7-2 to TRBJ2-7; possibly TRBD2 for D (5 bases). Germline CDR1 SGHTA, CDR2 FQGNSA. CDR3 size: 15 residues. V gave up 2 bases and J gave up 0 bases, with 11 bases separating them. CDR3 coding DNA: TGTGCCAGCAGCTTAATCGACTACTTCTCCTACGAGCAGTACTTC. Translated, it gives CASSLIDYFSYEQYF. The full variable domain, in which reference TRBV7-2 and TRBJ2-7 provide the parts outside the CDR3, is GAGVSQSPSNKVTEKGKDVELRCDPISGHTALYWYRQSLGQGLEFLIYFQGNSAPDKSGLPSDRFSAERTGGSVSTLTIQRTQQEDSAVYLCASSLIDYFSYEQYFGPGTRLTVT.

The V and J genes are TRBV6-6 and TRBJ1-2; D may be TRBD1 (5 bases). There are 17 residues in the CDR3. Trimming shortened V by 7 bases and J by 4 bases, and 25 bases separated the two germline ends. Germline CDR1 MNHNY, CDR2 SVGAGI (reference sequence). CDR3 region: CASILLGGGPKGYGYTF. CDR3 DNA: TGTGCCAGCATTCTGCTCGGGGGGGGACCCAAGGGCTATGGCTACACCTTC.

The table lists this clonotype with many counts. The rearrangement links TRBV28 to TRBJ2-3, with a tentative D call TRBD2 (7 bases). V was pared by 8 bases and J by 2 bases, with 14 bases between. The CDR3 totals 14 residues. The germline V gene encodes CDR1 MDHEN and CDR2 SYDVKM. The chain's CDR3 is CASVNGGATDTQYF. The DNA for the CDR3 is TGTGCCAGCGTTAATGGGGGGGCCACAGATACGCAGTATTTT.

The gene calls are TRBV18 and TRBJ1-1; D remains unclear. The V gene lost 5 bases and the J gene lost 0 bases, with 7 bases spanning the gap. Germline CDR1 reads KGHSH; CDR2 reads LQKENI. The CDR3 length is 13 residues. DNA of the CDR3: TGTGCCAGCTCAAGGGCCCTGAACACTGAAGCTTTCTTT. This sequence encodes CASSRALNTEAFF. The full variable domain, rest sourced from reference TRBV18 and TRBJ1-1, is NAGVMQNPRHLVRRRGQEARLRCSPMKGHSHVYWYRQLPEEGLKFMVYLQKENIIDESGMPKERFSAEFPKEGPSILRIQQVVRGDSAAYFCASSRALNTEAFFGQGTRLTVV.

This clonotype showed up many times. The chain uses TRBV6-2 or TRBV6-3 and TRBJ1-2; weak D call: TRBD1 (5 bases). CDR3 length: 14 amino acids. Germline assignment: CDR1 MNHEY and CDR2 SVGEGT. V shed 2 bases and J shed 6 bases, with 13 bases lying between them. CDR3 sequence reads: CASSYRGRANGYTF. The CDR3 DNA sequence: TGTGCCAGCAGTTACAGGGGCAGGGCGAATGGCTACACCTTC.

The V call is TRBV29-1, the J call TRBJ2-1, with D maybe TRBD1 (6 bases). V was cut by 8 bases and J by 5 bases, with 16 bases left in between. The CDR3 sequence is 13 residues long. CDR1 and CDR2 from the germline V gene are SQVTM and ANQGSEA. CDR3 nucleotide sequence: TGCAGCCACCCAGGGGCAGGGAACAATGAGCAGTTCTTC. This sequence encodes CSHPGAGNNEQFF.

This clonotype was observed many times. The CDR3 DNA reads TGTGCCAGCAGGCGGGGGCTCGAGTCCGGAGCTTTCTTT. Encoded protein: CASRRGLESGAFF. This chain connects TRBV6-1 to TRBJ1-1; D is possibly TRBD1 (6 bases). The CDR3 has 13 amino acids. In germline, CDR1 is MNHNS, CDR2 SASEGT. V shed 6 bases and J shed 10 bases, with 18 bases lying between them.

This clonotype has a count of ten or more. The rearrangement links TRBV7-6 to TRBJ2-6; D may be TRBD1 (5 bases). V lost 1 base to trimming and J lost 0 bases, with 10 bases between them. CDR1 SGHVS and CDR2 FNYEAQ come from the germline V gene. This CDR3 has 17 amino acids. The CDR3, as DNA: TGTGCCAGCAGCTTAGGGGCAGGGTTCTCTGGGGCCAACGTCCTGACTTTC. Translation: CASSLGAGFSGANVLTF.

This clonotype was observed many times. As DNA, the CDR3 is TGCAGTGCTCGATTCGCCGGGACTAGCAGCGAGCAGTACTTC. Translating it yields CSARFAGTSSEQYF. The chain has TRBV20-1 and TRBJ2-7, with 9 bases aligning to TRBD2. Losses at the gene ends were 5 bases for V and 6 bases for J; bases not matched to a gene: 11. Germline-derived CDR1 and CDR2 are DFQATT and SNEGSKA (reference sequence). This CDR3 comprises 14 residues.